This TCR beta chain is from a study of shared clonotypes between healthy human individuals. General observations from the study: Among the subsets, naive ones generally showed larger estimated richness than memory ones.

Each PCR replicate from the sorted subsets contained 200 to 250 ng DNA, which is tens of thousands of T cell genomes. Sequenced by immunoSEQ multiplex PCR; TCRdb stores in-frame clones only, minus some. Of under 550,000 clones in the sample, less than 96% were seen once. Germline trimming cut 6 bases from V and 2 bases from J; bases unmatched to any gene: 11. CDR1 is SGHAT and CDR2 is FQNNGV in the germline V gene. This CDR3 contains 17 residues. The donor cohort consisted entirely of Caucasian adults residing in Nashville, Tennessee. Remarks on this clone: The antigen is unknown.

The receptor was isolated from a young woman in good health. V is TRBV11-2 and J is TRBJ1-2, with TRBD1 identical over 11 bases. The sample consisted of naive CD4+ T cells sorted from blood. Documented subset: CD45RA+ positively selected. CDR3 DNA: TGTGCCAGCAGTGGACAGGGGGCAGTCCCGCCCAACTATGGCTACACCTTC. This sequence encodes CASSGQGAVPPNYGYTF.